This T cell receptor (beta chain) was identified in a study of cytomegalovirus exposure and HLA in healthy donors. V was shortened by 0 bases and J by 0 bases, with 11 bases between the two germline ends. Germline V gene sequence: CDR1 SGDLS, CDR2 YYNGEE. CDR3 length: 16 amino acids. PCR used 60 Vbeta primers and 13 Jbeta primers. As handled by the study authors: Unique TCR beta chains numbered approximately 80 million in a later analysis, with about 9.9 million shared. The protocol was immunoSEQ multiplex PCR, while the TCRdb copy is restricted to in-frame clones and leaves out a portion. V and J calls and clone size are those listed in that table; D and trimming were worked out from the DNA. This table has roughly 120,000 clones, 76% appearing once.

The sequence derives from a woman between 50 and 59 years old in good health and CMV-seropositive. The sequenced sample was PBMCs. The genes are TRBV9 and TRBJ2-3, with a possible D match to TRBD2 (5 bases). For the CDR3, the DNA is TGTGCCAGCAGCGTAGGGGTAACGGGGAGCACAGATACGCAGTATTTT. It specifies CASSVGVTGSTDTQYF.